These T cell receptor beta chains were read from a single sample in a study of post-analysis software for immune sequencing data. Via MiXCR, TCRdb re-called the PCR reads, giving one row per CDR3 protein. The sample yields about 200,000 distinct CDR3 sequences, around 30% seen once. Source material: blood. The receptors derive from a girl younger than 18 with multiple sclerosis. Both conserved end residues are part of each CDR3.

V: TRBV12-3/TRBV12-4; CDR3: CASSLDGSYNYGYTF
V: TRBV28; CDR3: CASSWGLNNFPEAFF
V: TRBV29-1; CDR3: CSVDPGPSRYNEQFF
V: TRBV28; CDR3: CASSYWSGATQTYEQYF
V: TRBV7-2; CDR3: CASSSLAGYYEQYF
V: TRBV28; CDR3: CASSLSLIAGGTQYF
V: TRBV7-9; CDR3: CASSLDHQETQYF
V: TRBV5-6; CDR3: CASSLGGLALDEQFF
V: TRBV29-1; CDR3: CSVGTSGRANNEQFF
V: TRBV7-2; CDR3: CASSLVAGGHNEQFF
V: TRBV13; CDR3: CASSLGSLKGEQYF
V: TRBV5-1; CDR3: CASSLGDLGGTEAFF
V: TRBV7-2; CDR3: CASGFSGQGATEAFF
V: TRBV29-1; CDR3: CSVHLQGPYEQYF
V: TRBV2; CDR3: CAGSRQLAGAYEQYF
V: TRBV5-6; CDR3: CASSLRSGYEQYF
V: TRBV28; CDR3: CASADRGDEQYF
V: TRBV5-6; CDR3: CASSPGLADTYEQYF